This TCR beta chain was observed in a study of sequential checkpoint blockade in melanoma. Across the whole study: First-line arms were nivolumab then ipilimumab, or the reverse, randomized 1:1. After both sequences, patients received maintenance nivolumab.

The protocol was immunoSEQ multiplex PCR, while the TCRdb copy is restricted to in-frame clones and leaves out a portion. The table lists 13,000 to 15,000 clones, about 73% of them singletons. The CDR3 has 15 amino acids. V was clipped by 0 bases and J by 2 bases, with 11 bases between them. Per the germline V gene, CDR1 is SGHNT and CDR2 is YYREEE (reference sequence). As to treatment: randomized to nivolumab then ipilimumab (arm A) or the reverse (arm B). Patients had received no earlier DNA-damaging chemotherapy. Sorted cells were live CD3+CD8+, lacking CD19 and CD56, from PBMCs. This receptor was taken from a human donor with melanoma. Source: CD8+ T cells sorted from blood (inferred from file names), taken from a patient given nivolumab and ipilimumab in sequence. The chain couples TRBV5-4 to TRBJ1-1, with D unclear. Here the CDR3 reads CASSLDNTFNTEAFF. The CDR3 DNA reads as TGTGCCAGCAGCTTGGACAATACCTTTAACACTGAAGCTTTCTTT.